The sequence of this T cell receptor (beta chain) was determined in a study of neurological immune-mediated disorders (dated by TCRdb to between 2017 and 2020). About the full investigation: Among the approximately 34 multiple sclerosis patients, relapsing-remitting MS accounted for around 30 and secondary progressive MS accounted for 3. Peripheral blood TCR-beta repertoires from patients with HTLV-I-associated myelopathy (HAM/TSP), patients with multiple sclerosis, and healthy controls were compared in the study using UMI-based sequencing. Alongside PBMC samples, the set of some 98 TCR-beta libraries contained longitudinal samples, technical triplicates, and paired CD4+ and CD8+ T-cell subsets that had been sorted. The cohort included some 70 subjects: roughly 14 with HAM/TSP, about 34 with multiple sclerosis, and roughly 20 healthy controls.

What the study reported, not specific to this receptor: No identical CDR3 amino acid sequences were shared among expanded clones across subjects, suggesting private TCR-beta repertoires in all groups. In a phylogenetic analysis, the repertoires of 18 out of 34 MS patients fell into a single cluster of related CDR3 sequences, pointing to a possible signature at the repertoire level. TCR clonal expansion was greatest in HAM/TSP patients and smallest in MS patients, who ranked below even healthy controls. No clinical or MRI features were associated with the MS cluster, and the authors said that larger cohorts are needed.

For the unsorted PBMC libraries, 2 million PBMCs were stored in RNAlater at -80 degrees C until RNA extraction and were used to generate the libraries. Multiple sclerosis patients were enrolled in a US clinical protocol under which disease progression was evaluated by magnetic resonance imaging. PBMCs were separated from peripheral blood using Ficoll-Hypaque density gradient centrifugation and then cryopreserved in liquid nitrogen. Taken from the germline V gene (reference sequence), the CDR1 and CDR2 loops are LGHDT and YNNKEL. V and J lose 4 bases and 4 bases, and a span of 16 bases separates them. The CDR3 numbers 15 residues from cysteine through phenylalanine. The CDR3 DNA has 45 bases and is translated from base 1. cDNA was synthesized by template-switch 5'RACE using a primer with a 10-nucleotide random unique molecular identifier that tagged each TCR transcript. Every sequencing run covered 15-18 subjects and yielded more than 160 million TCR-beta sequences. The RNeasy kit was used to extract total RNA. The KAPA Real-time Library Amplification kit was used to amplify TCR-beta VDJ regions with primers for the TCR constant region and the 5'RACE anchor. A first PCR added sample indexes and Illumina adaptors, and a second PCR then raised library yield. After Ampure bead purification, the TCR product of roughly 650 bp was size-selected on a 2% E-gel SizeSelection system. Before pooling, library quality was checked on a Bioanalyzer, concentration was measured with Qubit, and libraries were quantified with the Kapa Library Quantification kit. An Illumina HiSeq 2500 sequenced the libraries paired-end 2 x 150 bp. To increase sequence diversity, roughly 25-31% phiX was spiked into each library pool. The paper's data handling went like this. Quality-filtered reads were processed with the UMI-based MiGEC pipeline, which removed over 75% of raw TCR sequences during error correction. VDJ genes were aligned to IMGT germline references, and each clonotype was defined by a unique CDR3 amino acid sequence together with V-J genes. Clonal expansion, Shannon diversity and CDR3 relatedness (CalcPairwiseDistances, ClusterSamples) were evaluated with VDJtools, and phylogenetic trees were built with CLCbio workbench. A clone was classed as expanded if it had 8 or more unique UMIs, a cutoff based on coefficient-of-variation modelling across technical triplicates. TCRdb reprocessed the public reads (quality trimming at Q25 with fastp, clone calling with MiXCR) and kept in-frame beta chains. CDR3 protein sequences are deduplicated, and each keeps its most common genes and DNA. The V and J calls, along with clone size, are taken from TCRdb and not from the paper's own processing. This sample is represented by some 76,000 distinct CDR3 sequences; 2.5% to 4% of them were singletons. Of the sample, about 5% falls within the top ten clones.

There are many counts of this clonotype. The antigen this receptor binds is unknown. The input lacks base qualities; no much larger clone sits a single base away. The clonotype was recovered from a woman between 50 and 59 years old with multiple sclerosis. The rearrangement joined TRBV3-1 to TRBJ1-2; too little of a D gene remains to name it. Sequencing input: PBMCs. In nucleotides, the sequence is TGTGCCAGCAGCCTCCGGGCCCTCAACATCTATGGCTACACCTTC. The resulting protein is CASSLRALNIYGYTF.